This section outlines one T cell receptor (beta chain) sequence together with its context. Its antigen is still unknown. Included hyperthyroidism patients were aged 18 to 65 and newly diagnosed (under 2 months' duration). Other autoimmune diseases, uncontrolled infections, pregnancy or lactation excluded patients from enrollment. A diagnosis was made from clinical symptoms together with serum thyroxine, TRAb, thyroid ultrasound and orbital computed tomography. These data come from a study of Graves' ophthalmopathy and Graves' hyperthyroidism. This CDR3 contains 16 residues. V lost 10 bases, J lost 3 bases, and 12 bases stayed unmatched. CDR1 and CDR2 from the germline V gene are ENHRY and SYGVKD. Scientists amplified the TCR beta CDR3 regions from RNA transcripts. HTBI primers were used in a first-round RT-PCR, which preceded a second-round multiplex PCR. TCRdb re-called the multiplex PCR reads through MiXCR, storing one row per CDR3 protein. The sample gives around 1.1 million distinct CDR3 sequences, around a third of which show up once; over 8.5% is in the top ten.

Study-wide findings and caveats: With roughly 69% sensitivity and approximately 73% specificity, the model predicted ophthalmopathy progression.

Input material: peripheral blood or thyroid tissue (not recorded which). V and J are TRBV10-3 and TRBJ2-7; TRBD2 matches 13 bases. This TCR derives from an adult man with Graves' hyperthyroidism. CDR3 sequence: CATMTSGGPSGYEQYF. The CDR3 nucleotides are TGTGCCACCATGACTAGCGGGGGGCCGAGTGGCTACGAGCAGTACTTC.